The 21 T cell receptor beta chains listed next were all sequenced from one sample in a study of blood T cell repertoires in COVID-19. Profiled with immunoSEQ multiplex PCR; TCRdb holds only in-frame clones, not every one. The sample holds about 49,000 clones, 87% seen once. The source material was peripheral blood. These receptor sequences come from a woman aged 80 or over with COVID-19, enrolled during active disease.

The genes are TRBV19 and TRBJ1-5, with D perhaps matching TRBD1 (6 bases). The CDR3 length is 16 residues. The ends were cut back, 3 bases at V and 3 bases at J, with 15 bases in the middle. Germline V gene sequence: CDR1 LNHDA, CDR2 SQIVND (reference sequence). Here the CDR3 reads CASSIFGTRNNQPQHF. The CDR3 nucleotides read TGTGCCAGTAGTATCTTCGGGACACGGAACAATCAGCCCCAGCATTTT.

J is TRBJ1-2 and V is TRBV28, with D tentatively TRBD1 (5 bases). Trimming took off 4 bases at V and 4 bases at J, with 10 bases between the two ends. Germline V gene sequence: CDR1 MDHEN, CDR2 SYDVKM. The CDR3 extends over 13 amino acids. CDR3 nucleotide sequence: TGTGCCAGCAGTTGGGGCAGTGGCTATGGCTACACCTTC. Residues: CASSWGSGYGYTF.

This rearrangement joins TRBV5-1 to TRBJ2-3; 12 bases agree with TRBD2. The V gene's germline CDR1 is SGHRS and CDR2 YFSETQ. The CDR3 spans 15 residues. The V gene end was trimmed by 0 bases and the J gene end by 7 bases; junction bases not matched to a gene: 3. CDR3 sequence reads: CASSLGTSGDNTQYF. CDR3 nucleotides: TGCGCCAGCAGCTTGGGGACTAGCGGGGATAATACGCAGTATTTT.

The chain couples TRBV5-6 to TRBJ1-1; maybe TRBD1 (5 bases). V was clipped by 1 base and J by 3 bases, with 10 bases between them. This CDR3 spans 14 amino acids. The germline V gene has CDR1 SGHDT and CDR2 YYEEEE. CDR3 coding DNA: TGTGCCAGCAGCTTGTCGGGGGGGTACACTGAAGCTTTCTTT. As protein: CASSLSGGYTEAFF.

This clone was found a few times. The chain employs TRBV5-1 and TRBJ1-3; 9 nucleotides line up with TRBD1. The V segment lost 4 bases and the J segment 2 bases; nucleotides outside the gene matches: 16. The V gene's germline CDR1 is SGHRS and CDR2 YFSETQ. This CDR3 comprises 19 residues. The DNA for the CDR3 is TGCGCCAGCAGCCGAACAGGTACAGGGGGCAGAAGGACTGGAAACACCATATATTTT. Translation: CASSRTGTGGRRTGNTIYF.

To note about this clone: At one boundary the junction diverges from the germline segment, which might be a read error. The V gene is TRBV7-7, the J gene TRBJ1-1; TRBD1 matches 7 bases. Germline CDR1 and CDR2: SSHAT and FNYEAQ (reference sequence). This CDR3 spans 13 amino acids. CDR3: CASSRTGNTEAFF. CDR3 nucleotides: TGTGCTAGCAGCCGGACAGGGAACACTGAAGCTTTCTTT.

This clone was observed once. The rearrangement joins TRBV6-2 or TRBV6-3 to TRBJ2-1; 8 bases align to TRBD1. This CDR3 spans 20 amino acids. Germline V lookup: CDR1 MNHEY, CDR2 SVGEGT. Trimming cost V 2 bases and J 1 base; bases outside gene matches: 16. The CDR3 is CASSYALISGQGWSYNEQFF. The CDR3 DNA follows: TGTGCCAGCAGTTACGCCCTTATTTCTGGACAGGGATGGTCCTACAATGAGCAGTTCTTC.

The chain recombines TRBV9 with TRBJ1-6, with 9 bases identical to TRBD1. Germline CDR1 is SGDLS and CDR2 is YYNGEE. The ends lost 2 bases at V and 7 bases at J; junction bases unmatched: 1. This CDR3 region has 14 residues. DNA for the CDR3: TGTGCCAGCAGCGTTGGGACAGGGAATTCACCCCTCCACTTT. Translation gives CASSVGTGNSPLHF.

The DNA of the CDR3 is TGTGCCAGCAGTGAAGCATCGGGTGGTAATTCACCCCTCCACTTT. Its translation is CASSEASGGNSPLHF. The gene calls are TRBV6-1 and TRBJ1-6; D is uncertain. Trimming took off 0 bases at V and 6 bases at J, with 9 bases between the two ends. The CDR3 has 15 amino acids. Germline CDR1 reads MNHNS; CDR2 reads SASEGT.

The V gene is TRBV28, the J gene TRBJ1-1; 8 positions match TRBD1. The CDR3 sequence is 12 residues long. The germline CDR1 and CDR2 sequences are MDHEN and SYDVKM. V shed 10 bases and J 3 bases; nucleotides not matched to a gene: 4. The CDR3 DNA reads TGTGCCACCAGGGGGCAGTACACTGAAGCTTTCTTT. Its translation is CATRGQYTEAFF.

The chain joins TRBV2 to TRBJ2-6; D unclear. The CDR3 sequence is 16 residues long. V lost 8 bases and J lost 1, with 15 bases in between. Germline CDR1 SNHLY, CDR2 FYNNEI. The CDR3 nucleotides read TGTGCCAGCTCCCGTACCATACTATCTGGGGCCAACGTCCTGACTTTC. It specifies CASSRTILSGANVLTF.

J is TRBJ2-3 and V is TRBV9; the D gene is possibly TRBD2 (5 bases). Germline CDR1 reads SGDLS; CDR2 reads YYNGEE. The CDR3 runs 15 residues. Deletions cut 0 bases from V and 3 bases from J, with 11 bases between. The CDR3 nucleotides read TGTGCCAGCAGCGTAGATATAGCGCGAACAGATACGCAGTATTTT. Translated: CASSVDIARTDTQYF.

The chain uses TRBV9 and TRBJ2-1; 9 nucleotides match TRBD1. The CDR3 runs to 15 residues. The J segment lost 7 bases and the V segment lost 3 bases, leaving 8 bases of the junction unmatched. CDR1 and CDR2 (germline): SGDLS, YYNGEE. The CDR3: CASSATGTGWNEQFF. CDR3 DNA: TGTGCCAGCAGCGCCACCGGGACAGGGTGGAATGAGCAGTTCTTC.

V gene TRBV14 combines with J gene TRBJ2-1; D is possibly TRBD2 (5 bases). Germline V gene sequence: CDR1 SGHDN, CDR2 FVKESK. The ends were cut back, 1 base at V and 9 bases at J, with 10 bases in the middle. CDR3 size: 13 residues. The CDR3 reads CASSQGRTGEQFF. The CDR3, as DNA: TGTGCCAGCAGCCAAGGCAGGACTGGTGAGCAGTTCTTC.

This rearrangement joins TRBV27 to TRBJ1-6, with a weak D call TRBD1 (5 bases). CDR3 length equals 14 residues. V dropped 3 bases and J dropped 7 bases, with 10 bases sitting between them. Germline CDR1 MNHEY, CDR2 SMNVEV (reference sequence). The CDR3 DNA reads TGTGCCAGCAGTTTTCAAGGGGCGAATTCACCCCTCCACTTT. The encoded protein is CASSFQGANSPLHF.

V usage is TRBV5-1 and J usage is TRBJ1-2; TRBD1 is a possible D gene (6 bases). Between the trimmed V and J ends, which lost 2 bases and 3 bases, there was a span of 11 bases. The germline V gene has CDR1 SGHRS and CDR2 YFSETQ. The CDR3 contains 14 residues. In DNA, the CDR3 is TGCGCCAGCAGCTTAAACAGGGCGGACTATGGCTACACCTTC. Translating it yields CASSLNRADYGYTF.

The chain joins TRBV27 to TRBJ2-1, with 8 bases that match TRBD1. The CDR3 loop spans 15 amino acids. The junction had 6 bases not matched to a gene; V was cut back by 4 bases and J by 4 bases. Germline CDR1 is MNHEY and CDR2 is SMNVEV (reference sequence). This chain's CDR3 is CASSSDRDFYNEQFF. CDR3 nucleotide sequence: TGTGCCAGCAGTTCGGACAGGGACTTTTACAATGAGCAGTTCTTC.

This clone was detected once. The chain joins TRBV5-6 to TRBJ2-7; weak D call: TRBD2 (7 bases). This CDR3 comprises 13 residues. Per the germline V gene, CDR1 is SGHDT and CDR2 is YYEEEE. V lost 2 bases, J lost 7 bases, and 13 bases lay in between. The DNA of the CDR3 is TGTGCCAGCAGCTTCACAGGGACTATGGAGCAGTACTTC. This translates into CASSFTGTMEQYF. The full variable domain, completed using reference TRBV5-6 and TRBJ2-7, is DAGVTQSPTHLIKTRGQQVTLRCSPKSGHDTVSWYQQALGQGPQFIFQYYEEEERQRGNFPDRFSGHQFPNYSSELNVNALLLGDSALYLCASSFTGTMEQYFGPGTRLTVT.

CDR3 amino acids: CASTDISYNEQFF. In DNA, the CDR3 is TGTGCCAGCACTGATATCTCCTACAATGAGCAGTTCTTC. The chain combines TRBV2 with TRBJ2-1; D unclear. The CDR3 extends over 13 amino acids. Trimming shortened V by 7 bases and J by 0 bases, and 7 bases separated the two germline ends. Germline lookup yields CDR1 SNHLY and CDR2 FYNNEI.

V and J are TRBV9 and TRBJ2-3; maybe TRBD2 (5 bases). This CDR3 comprises 16 residues. Trimming stripped 0 bases from V and 0 bases from J, with 11 bases between. Germline CDR1 SGDLS, CDR2 YYNGEE. DNA of the CDR3: TGTGCCAGCAGCGTAGATGGAGCGGCAAGCACAGATACGCAGTATTTT. The encoded protein is CASSVDGAASTDTQYF.

The chain recombines TRBV19 with TRBJ1-2; D uncertain. The V gene lost 2 bases and the J gene lost 1 base, with 11 bases spanning the gap. This CDR3 contains 15 residues. CDR1 is LNHDA, CDR2 SQIVND, per germline (reference sequence). The CDR3 coding sequence is TGTGCCAGTAGTATAACGACGGCGGGTAACTATGGCTACACCTTC. Its translation is CASSITTAGNYGYTF.